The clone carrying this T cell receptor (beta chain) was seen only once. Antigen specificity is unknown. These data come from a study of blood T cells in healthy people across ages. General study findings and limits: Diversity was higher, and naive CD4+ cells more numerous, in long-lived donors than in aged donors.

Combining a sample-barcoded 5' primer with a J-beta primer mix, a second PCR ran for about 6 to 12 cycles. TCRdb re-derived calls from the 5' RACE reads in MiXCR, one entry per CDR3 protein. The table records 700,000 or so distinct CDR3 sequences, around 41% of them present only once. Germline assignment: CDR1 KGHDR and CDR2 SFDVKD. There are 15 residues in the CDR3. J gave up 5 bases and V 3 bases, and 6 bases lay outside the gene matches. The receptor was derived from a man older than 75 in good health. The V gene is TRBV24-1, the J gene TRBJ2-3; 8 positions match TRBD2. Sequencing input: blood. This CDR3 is CATSDSGSRQDTQYF. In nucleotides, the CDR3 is TGTGCCACCAGTGATAGCGGGAGCCGACAAGATACGCAGTATTTT.